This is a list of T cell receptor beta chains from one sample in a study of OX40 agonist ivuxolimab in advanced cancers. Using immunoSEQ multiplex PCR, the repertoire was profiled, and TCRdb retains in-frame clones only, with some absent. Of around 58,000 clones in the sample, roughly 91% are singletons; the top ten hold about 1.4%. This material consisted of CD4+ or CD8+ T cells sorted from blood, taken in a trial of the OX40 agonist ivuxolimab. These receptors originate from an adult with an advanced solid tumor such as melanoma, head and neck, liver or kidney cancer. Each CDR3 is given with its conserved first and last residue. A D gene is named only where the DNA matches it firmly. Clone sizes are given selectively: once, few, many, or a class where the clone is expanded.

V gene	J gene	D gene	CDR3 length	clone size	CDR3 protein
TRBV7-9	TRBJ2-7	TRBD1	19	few	CASSTPTGGPSLSSYEQYF
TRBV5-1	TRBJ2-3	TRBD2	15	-	CASSLSRGSTDTQYF
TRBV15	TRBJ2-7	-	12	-	CATSTRTDGQYF
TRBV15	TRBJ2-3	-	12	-	CATSRDTDTQYF
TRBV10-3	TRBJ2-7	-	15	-	CAISESGGPFYEQYF
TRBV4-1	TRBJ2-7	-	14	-	CASSPSQVGSEQYF
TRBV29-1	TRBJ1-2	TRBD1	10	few	CSVPEGQSHF
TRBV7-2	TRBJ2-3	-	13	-	CASSRRGGDTQYF
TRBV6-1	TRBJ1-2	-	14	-	CASSEFAGRGGYTF
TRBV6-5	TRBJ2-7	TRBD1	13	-	CASRTDRGYEQYF
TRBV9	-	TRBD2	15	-	CASSVGLAGPYEQYF
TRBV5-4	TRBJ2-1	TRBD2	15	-	CASSPGTSGAGEQFF